Sequencing of this T cell receptor beta chain was carried out in a study of neoadjuvant nivolumab and ipilimumab in lung cancer. Study results and caveats: Only a single major-pathologic-response sample was available for clonality analysis. Resected tumors had greater TCR richness and clonality than uninvolved lung. Resected-tumor TCR richness correlated positively with pretherapy blood richness.

Measured with immunoSEQ multiplex PCR; TCRdb has only the in-frame clones, and not every one. The sample has 40,000 to 55,000 clones; around 89% are singletons. With regard to this clone: The target antigen is unknown.

The CDR3 spans 15 residues. Germline V CDR1 and CDR2: SGHTA, FQGNSA. Trimming stripped 3 bases from V and 8 bases from J, with 17 bases between. The TCR was taken from an adult with non-small cell lung cancer. Some clones in this sample may be carry-over from other donors' samples. Sample: blood, taken before neoadjuvant nivolumab, alone or with ipilimumab. The rearrangement uses TRBV7-2 and TRBJ2-1; perhaps TRBD2 as D (6 bases). CDR3 bases: TGTGCCAGCAGCTTCATGGGGACTGGGTTCGATGAGCAGTTCTTC. It specifies CASSFMGTGFDEQFF.